The present T cell receptor (beta chain) was sequenced within a study of cytomegalovirus exposure and HLA in healthy donors. Background on the study: There were 90 million to 130 million unique TCR beta sequences, drawn from approximately 180 million T cells, in an earlier analysis.

General study findings and limits: Most of the TCR beta V segments (in an earlier analysis) were productive either about 87% or about 30% of the time. In a later analysis, at a false discovery rate of 0.05, 16,951 TCR beta sequences matched HLA alleles. Further analysis was carried out later, and it showed several of the most significant clusters appearing linked to common viral pathogens.

The CDR3 length is 18 residues. Germline values: CDR1 MGHRA, CDR2 YSYEKL. V dropped 0 bases and J dropped 4 bases, with 22 bases sitting between them. 60 Vbeta and 13 Jbeta primers were used in PCR. The data were produced by immunoSEQ multiplex PCR, yet TCRdb's version contains in-frame clones alone and is incomplete. The table includes under 200,000 clones, roughly 80% detected once. Comment on this clone: What it binds is not known.

The TCR was taken from a boy between 2 and 10 years old in good health and CMV-seronegative. The gene calls are TRBV4-1 and TRBJ2-7; tentative D call: TRBD1 (6 bases). The sequencing sample was made of PBMCs. CDR3 amino acids: CASSQDDSSFRGSYEQYF. The DNA of the CDR3 is TGCGCCAGCAGCCAAGATGATTCCTCATTCAGGGGTAGTTACGAGCAGTACTTC.